What follows are 29 T cell receptor beta chains derived from one specimen sequenced in a study of blood T cells in healthy people across ages. The use of a sample-barcoded 5' primer and a J-beta primer mix characterized a second PCR of about 7 to 12 cycles. In TCRdb, the 5' RACE reads were re-called with MiXCR into one record per CDR3 protein. This table has 850,000 to 1,300,000 distinct CDR3 sequences, more than 35% appearing once. The material sequenced was blood. The receptor source for this set is an older woman in good health.

This clonotype was observed a few times. The rearrangement joins TRBV5-1 to TRBJ2-3; TRBD2 matches 12 bases. The germline CDR1 and CDR2 sequences are SGHRS and YFSETQ. J was trimmed by 4 bases and V by 5 bases; bases with no gene match: 5. CDR3 size: 15 residues. Here the CDR3 reads CASRGLAGVPDTQYF. The DNA for the CDR3 is TGCGCCAGCAGGGGACTAGCGGGTGTCCCAGATACGCAGTATTTT.

The CDR3 DNA follows: TGTGCCAGCAGCAAAAAAAGGGATATCGAGCAGTACTTC. Its protein is CASSKKRDIEQYF. The chain uses TRBV21-1 and TRBJ2-7. TRBV21-1 is deemed a pseudogene. The CDR3 is made up of 13 amino acids.

This clonotype has just a few counts. The chain carries TRBV5-5 and TRBJ2-4; D gene uncertain. Trimming took 2 bases from V and 5 from J, leaving 8 bases between them. CDR1 is SGHKS and CDR2 is YYEKEE in the germline V gene (reference sequence). The CDR3 length is 13 residues. CDR3 in amino acids: CASSFSTQNIQYF. The DNA for the CDR3 is TGTGCCAGCAGCTTTTCAACCCAAAACATTCAGTACTTC. The full variable domain, its missing parts supplied by reference TRBV5-5 and TRBJ2-4, is DAGVTQSPTHLIKTRGQQVTLRCSPISGHKSVSWYQQVLGQGPQFIFQYYEKEERGRGNFPDRFSARQFPNYSSELNVNALLLGDSALYLCASSFSTQNIQYFGAGTRLSVL.

The chain joins TRBV15 to TRBJ1-2; TRBD1 matches at 8 bases. The V and J ends lost 5 bases and 3 bases, in that order; junction bases with no gene match: 5. Germline lookup yields CDR1 LNHNV and CDR2 YYDKDF (reference sequence). The CDR3 loop spans 14 amino acids. CDR3 sequence (DNA): TGTGCCACCAGCCCCCGGGACAGGTACTATGGCTACACCTTC. Its translation is CATSPRDRYYGYTF.

This clonotype was detected only a few times. The rearrangement uses TRBV9 and TRBJ2-5, with TRBD2 matching 7 bases. This CDR3 spans 15 amino acids. CDR1 is SGDLS, CDR2 YYNGEE, per germline. V lost 1 base, J lost 1 base, and 4 bases stayed unmatched. CDR3 bases: TGTGCCAGCAGCGTAATAGCGGGTCGCCAAGAGACCCAGTACTTC. Protein: CASSVIAGRQETQYF.

At least ten counts were recorded for this clonotype. The CDR3 bases are TGCAGTGCTATATCACTAGCGGGAGCCGAGCAGTACTTC. Encoded protein: CSAISLAGAEQYF. V and J are TRBV20-1 and TRBJ2-7; 11 nucleotides align to TRBD2. The trim removed 4 bases at V and 6 bases at J, leaving 5 bases unmatched. CDR1 and CDR2 from the germline V gene are DFQATT and SNEGSKA (reference sequence). The CDR3 extends over 13 amino acids.

The J gene is TRBJ2-5, the V gene TRBV4-1; 14 bases are a match to TRBD2. This CDR3 spans 18 amino acids. In germline, CDR1 is MGHRA, CDR2 YSYEKL. V lost 0 bases to trimming and J lost 4 bases; unmatched junction nucleotides: 7. CDR3 DNA sequence: TGCGCCAGCAGCCAAGAGATCGGACTAGCGGGAGGACTAGAGACCCAGTACTTC. Translating gives CASSQEIGLAGGLETQYF.

V is TRBV9 and J is TRBJ2-5; 9 bases fit TRBD1. V shed 2 bases, J shed 11 bases, and the junction held 13 bases outside the gene matches. This CDR3 has 15 amino acids. Per germline, CDR1 SGDLS and CDR2 YYNGEE. CDR3 sequence: CASSVGDRGLNEQYF. CDR3 sequence (DNA): TGTGCCAGCAGCGTGGGTGACAGGGGGTTGAATGAGCAGTACTTC.

The rearrangement links TRBV29-1 to TRBJ2-7; D uncertain. CDR3 size: 13 residues. V dropped 2 bases and J dropped 2 bases, with 10 bases sitting between them. From germline, CDR1 is SQVTM and CDR2 ANQGSEA. CDR3 in DNA: TGCAGCGTTGAATGGCCAGATACCTACGAGCAGTACTTC. Encoded protein: CSVEWPDTYEQYF.

The chain employs TRBV18 and TRBJ2-7; 7 nucleotides align to TRBD2. V lost 2 bases to trimming and J lost 3 bases; unmatched junction nucleotides: 7. The germline CDR1 and CDR2 sequences are KGHSH and LQKENI. This CDR3 region has 15 residues. In DNA, the CDR3 is TGTGCCAGCTCACCATCCCGGACTAGAGTCTACGAGCAGTACTTC. As protein: CASSPSRTRVYEQYF.

This clonotype has only a few counts. V and J are TRBV4-2 and TRBJ1-5; no clear D gene. Trimming shortened V by 0 bases and J by 0 bases, and 12 bases separated the two germline ends. In germline, CDR1 is LGHNA, CDR2 YNFKEQ. There are 17 residues in the CDR3. The CDR3 DNA is TGTGCCAGCAGCCAAGATTCCCCGGCATATAGCAATCAGCCCCAGCATTTT. Amino acid sequence: CASSQDSPAYSNQPQHF.

This clonotype has ten or more counts. Written as DNA, the CDR3 is TGCAGCGTTCGGACAGGGGGCAGCGAGCAGTACTTC. Translation: CSVRTGGSEQYF. The chain is built from TRBV29-1 and TRBJ2-7; 11 nucleotides agree with TRBD1. Germline assignment: CDR1 SQVTM and CDR2 ANQGSEA. The CDR3 length is 12 residues. Losses at the gene ends were 5 bases for V and 6 bases for J; bases not matched to a gene: 3.

In regard to this clonotype: An end of the junction does not agree with germline; a read error may underlie this. This chain links TRBV6-2 or TRBV6-3 with TRBJ2-7; D remains ambiguous. The CDR3 sequence is 13 residues long. The V gene's germline CDR1 is MNHEY and CDR2 SVGEGT. The CDR3 protein is CASSYAGAYGQYF. The CDR3 DNA sequence: TGCGCCAGCAGTTACGCCGGCGCCTACGGGCAGTACTTC.

J is TRBJ2-1 and V is TRBV7-9, with D maybe TRBD1 (6 bases). Germline CDR1 SEHNR, CDR2 FQNEAQ (reference sequence). V was shortened by 5 bases and J by 6 bases, with 20 bases between the two germline ends. This CDR3 comprises 16 residues. The CDR3 loop reads CASSLPGATPSNEQFF. CDR3 DNA: TGTGCCAGCAGCCTCCCAGGGGCCACCCCGTCCAATGAGCAGTTCTTC.

The chain recombines TRBV20-1 with TRBJ2-3, with TRBD2 matching over 7 bases. Trimming at V came to 6 bases and at J to 2 bases, leaving 8 bases not matched to a gene. Germline V gene lookup returns CDR1 DFQATT and CDR2 SNEGSKA (reference sequence). The CDR3 spans 14 residues. The CDR3 here is CSACQRGTTDTQYF. The CDR3 bases are TGCAGTGCCTGCCAGCGGGGTACCACAGATACGCAGTATTTT.

The chain links TRBV6-6 to TRBJ2-7; D is possibly TRBD2 (6 bases). The CDR3 extends over 15 amino acids. Germline lookup yields CDR1 MNHNY and CDR2 SVGAGI (reference sequence). The V end lost 5 bases, the J end lost 0 bases, and 14 bases lay between the germline ends. In DNA form, the CDR3 reads TGTGCCAGCAGTGACCCGCAGGAGGGCTCCTACGAGCAGTACTTC. Residues: CASSDPQEGSYEQYF.

This clonotype has a handful of counts. The chain employs TRBV29-1 and TRBJ2-1; a weak D match, TRBD1 (6 bases). Germline V gene sequence: CDR1 SQVTM, CDR2 ANQGSEA. Trimming took 5 bases from V and 6 from J, leaving 17 bases between them. The CDR3 extends over 14 amino acids. CDR3 region: CSVCDRWASNEQFF. In nucleotides, the CDR3 is TGCAGCGTTTGCGACAGGTGGGCATCCAATGAGCAGTTCTTC.

This clonotype has only a few counts. The chain is built from TRBV24-1 and TRBJ2-5; 9 nucleotides match TRBD2. V lost 3 bases, J lost 1 base, and 2 bases stayed unmatched. Germline V gives CDR1 KGHDR, CDR2 SFDVKD. The CDR3 length is 15 residues. The CDR3 loop reads CATSDPTSGQETQYF. CDR3 coding DNA: TGTGCCACCAGTGATCCGACTAGCGGCCAAGAGACCCAGTACTTC.

This clonotype occurred many times. This rearrangement joins TRBV11-2 to TRBJ2-1, with D uncertain. The CDR3 runs to 12 residues. Trimming took 0 bases from V and 6 from J, leaving 3 bases between them. CDR1 and CDR2 (germline): SGHAT, FQNNGV. The CDR3 protein is CASSLDPNEQFF. Here the CDR3 DNA reads TGTGCCAGCAGCTTAGATCCCAATGAGCAGTTCTTC.

The chain uses TRBV7-8 and TRBJ2-7; D gene unclear. Germline V gene lookup returns CDR1 SGHVS and CDR2 FQNEAQ. This CDR3 comprises 15 residues. V gave up 0 bases and J gave up 4 bases, with 13 bases separating them. The CDR3 here is CASSLAFPLQYEQYF. CDR3 sequence (DNA): TGTGCCAGCAGCTTAGCTTTTCCCCTGCAGTACGAGCAGTACTTC.

The V and J genes are TRBV19 and TRBJ2-1; 12 bases are a match to TRBD2. J lost 8 bases, V lost 3 bases, and 5 bases had no gene match. This CDR3 spans 15 amino acids. The germline gives CDR1 LNHDA, CDR2 SQIVND (reference sequence). For the CDR3, the DNA is TGTGCCAGTAGTATGACTAGCGGGAGTAGGTATGAGCAGTTCTTC. This encodes CASSMTSGSRYEQFF.

To note about this clonotype: One end of the junction does not line up with germline, which may come from a read error. The chain uses TRBV7-9 and TRBJ2-1; D is undetermined. This CDR3 has 14 amino acids. The V gene's germline CDR1 is SEHNR and CDR2 FQNEAQ (reference sequence). The CDR3 nucleotides read TGTGCCGGCAGCTTAGAGCGTTCCTACAATGAGCAGTTCTTC. This gives the protein CAGSLERSYNEQFF. Full variable domain (remainder filled in from reference TRBV7-9 and TRBJ2-1): DTGVSQNPRHKITKRGQNVTFRCDPISEHNRLYWYRQTLGQGPEFLTYFQNEAQLEKSRLLSDRFSAERPKGSFSTLEIQRTEQGDSAMYLCAGSLERSYNEQFFGPGTRLTVL.

The gene calls are TRBV28 and TRBJ2-7; D not certain. V gave up 2 bases and J gave up 4 bases, with 18 bases separating them. The CDR3 is 16 residues long. The germline V gene has CDR1 MDHEN and CDR2 SYDVKM. The CDR3 nucleotides are TGTGCCAGCAGTTTACCCCCCGCGCAAGAGAGATACGAGCAGTACTTC. Protein: CASSLPPAQERYEQYF.

About this clonotype: A junction end diverges from the germline sequence, so it may reflect a read error. The rearrangement links TRBV7-9 to TRBJ1-5; D uncertain. There are 14 residues in the CDR3. Germline CDR1 is SEHNR and CDR2 is FQNEAQ (reference sequence). The CDR3 bases are TGTGCCAGCAGCGTAGCGAACTGGGATCAGCCCCAGCATTTT. This sequence encodes CASSVANWDQPQHF.

A remark on this clonotype: The junction and the germline gene differ at one end; a read error may be behind it. V is TRBV2 and J is TRBJ1-6, with D unclear. Germline CDR1 SNHLY, CDR2 FYNNEI. This CDR3 has 12 amino acids. CDR3 DNA sequence: TGTGCCAGCAGTCGTCGGAATTCACCCCCCCACTTT. Protein product: CASSRRNSPPHF.

There are a few counts of this clonotype. The chain is built from TRBV20-1 and TRBJ2-3, with D perhaps TRBD1 or TRBD2 (6 bases each). With 3 bases removed from V and 5 bases from J, the gap between germline ends came to 18 bases. Germline assignment: CDR1 DFQATT and CDR2 SNEGSKA (reference sequence). This CDR3 is 15 amino acids long. The CDR3, as DNA: TGCAGTGCTAGTGAGGGGGGTTCACTAGGAGATACGCAGTATTTT. It codes for CSASEGGSLGDTQYF.

This clonotype was counted between two and nine times. The CDR3 DNA follows: TGTGCCACTTCAGGGGGCAGAGGCAATCAGCCCCAGCATTTT. Encoded protein: CATSGGRGNQPQHF. This rearrangement joins TRBV6-6 to TRBJ1-5; the match to TRBD1 covers 8 bases. The CDR3 totals 14 residues. V was pared by 10 bases and J by 2 bases, with 7 bases of the junction left unmatched. Germline CDR1 is MNHNY and CDR2 is SVGAGI (reference sequence).

The chain is built from TRBV4-1 and TRBJ2-3; a weak D match, TRBD2 (6 bases). This CDR3 comprises 16 residues. Germline V CDR1 and CDR2: MGHRA, YSYEKL. V was shortened by 1 base and J by 11 bases, with 22 bases between the two germline ends. For the CDR3, the DNA is TGCGCCAGCAGCCAAGGAAGAGCGGGCTTAGCAGGAGGGCAGTATTTT. Amino acid sequence: CASSQGRAGLAGGQYF.

The rearrangement links TRBV20-1 to TRBJ2-7; 11 positions match TRBD2. V lost 0 bases, J lost 7 bases, and 8 bases stayed unmatched. CDR1 is DFQATT, CDR2 SNEGSKA, per germline (reference sequence). The CDR3 length is 15 residues. CDR3: CSARDLASGRTEQYF. The CDR3 nucleotides read TGCAGTGCTAGAGATCTGGCTAGCGGGAGGACTGAGCAGTACTTC.